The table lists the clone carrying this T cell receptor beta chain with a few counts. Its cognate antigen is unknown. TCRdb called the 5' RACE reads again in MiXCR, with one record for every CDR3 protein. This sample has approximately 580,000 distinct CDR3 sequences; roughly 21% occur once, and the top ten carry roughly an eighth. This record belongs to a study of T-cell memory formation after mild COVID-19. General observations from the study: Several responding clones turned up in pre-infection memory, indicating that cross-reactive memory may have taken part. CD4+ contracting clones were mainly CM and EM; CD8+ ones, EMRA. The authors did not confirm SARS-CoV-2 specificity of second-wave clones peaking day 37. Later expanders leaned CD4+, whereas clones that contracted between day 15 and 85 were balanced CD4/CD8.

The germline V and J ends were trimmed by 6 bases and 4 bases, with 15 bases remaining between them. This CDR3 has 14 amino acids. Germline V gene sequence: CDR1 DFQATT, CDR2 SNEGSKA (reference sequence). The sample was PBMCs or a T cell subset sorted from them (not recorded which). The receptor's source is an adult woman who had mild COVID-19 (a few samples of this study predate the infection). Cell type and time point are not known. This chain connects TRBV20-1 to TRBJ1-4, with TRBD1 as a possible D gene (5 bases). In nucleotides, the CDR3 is TGCAGTGCAGGGACTGCGACATTTAATGAAAAACTGTTTTTT. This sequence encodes CSAGTATFNEKLFF.